These T cell receptor beta chains were read from a single sample in a study of T cell clones after liver transplantation. Measured with immunoSEQ multiplex PCR; TCRdb has only the in-frame clones, and not every one. Of around 110,000 clones listed, over 75% are singletons. Material: CD4+ T cells from blood, obtained 12 months after liver transplant. These receptors were obtained from a human patient who received a liver transplant. The T cells may come from the graft donor. Each CDR3 is given with its conserved first and last residue. The D gene is left open where the match is weak. Clone size is shown for a subset of rows, as once, few, many or a class of expanded clone.

TRBD2 | NA | TRBJ2-7 | TRBV19 | CASSTAGVSSYEQYF | TGTGCCAGTAGTACCGCGGGAGTCAGCTCCTACGAGCAGTACTTC
NA | NA | TRBJ1-1 | TRBV5-1 | CASSLAGTNTEAFF | TGCGCCAGCAGCTTGGCCGGGACCAACACTGAAGCTTTCTTT
NA | NA | TRBJ1-1 | TRBV21-1 | CASRGQGRHTEAFF | TGTGCCAGCAGGGGACAGGGTCGGCACACTGAAGCTTTCTTT
NA | NA | TRBJ2-1 | TRBV11-1 | CASSSPKDYGEQFF | TGTGCCAGCAGCTCACCGAAAGACTATGGGGAGCAGTTCTTC
NA | NA | TRBJ1-1 | TRBV19 | CASSTPHLRPPDTEAFF | TGTGCCAGTAGTACCCCGCACCTCCGGCCCCCGGACACTGAAGCTTTCTTT
NA | NA | TRBJ2-1 | TRBV7-9 | CASSLGGGMGLGQFF | TGTGCCAGCAGCTTAGGGGGCGGGATGGGTTTAGGGCAGTTCTTC
NA | NA | TRBJ2-2 | TRBV7-6 | CASSSGLGSTGELFF | TGTGCCAGCAGCTCCGGACTGGGATCTACCGGGGAGCTGTTTTTT
NA | NA | TRBJ1-1 | TRBV11-3 | CASSLDSGGRGEAFF | TGTGCCAGCAGCTTAGATTCCGGGGGACGCGGTGAAGCTTTCTTT
TRBD2 | NA | TRBJ2-1 | TRBV18 | CASSPGREWNEQFF | TGTGCCAGCTCACCGGGGCGGGAGTGGAATGAGCAGTTCTTC
NA | once | TRBJ2-5 | TRBV18 | CASSPIEGETQYF | TGTGCCAGCTCACCAATTGAGGGAGAGACCCAGTACTTC
TRBD1 | NA | TRBJ2-5 | TRBV19 | CASSSPGGDETQYF | TGTGCCAGTAGTAGCCCAGGGGGTGATGAGACCCAGTACTTC
TRBD2 | NA | TRBJ2-1 | TRBV5-4 | CASSWGTSGSVYNEQFF | TGTGCCAGCAGCTGGGGGACTAGCGGGAGCGTATACAATGAGCAGTTCTTC
NA | NA | TRBJ1-5 | TRBV7-2 | CATGPASNQPQHF | TGTGCCACAGGGCCAGCTAGCAATCAGCCCCAGCATTTT
TRBD2 | NA | TRBJ2-2 | TRBV11-2 | CASSPLAGGRPFF | TGTGCCAGCAGCCCACTAGCGGGAGGGCGGCCGTTTTTT
NA | NA | TRBJ2-2 | TRBV10-3 | CATRPGTGGTGELFF | TGTGCCACACGTCCTGGAACTGGGGGCACCGGGGAGCTGTTTTTT
NA | NA | TRBJ1-5 | TRBV28 | CASSLSGSVQPQHF | TGTGCCAGCAGTTTGTCGGGGTCCGTTCAGCCCCAGCATTTT
TRBD1 | few | TRBJ2-3 | TRBV28 | CASRGTGTGTDTQYF | TGTGCCAGCAGGGGGACAGGGACGGGCACAGATACGCAGTATTTT
NA | NA | TRBJ2-7 | TRBV4-1 | CASSQVEQSYEQYF | TGCGCCAGCAGCCAAGTTGAGCAATCCTACGAGCAGTACTTC
NA | NA | TRBJ1-1 | TRBV2 | CATLLDRTVETEAFF | TGTGCCACCTTACTTGACCGGACAGTTGAGACTGAAGCTTTCTTT
TRBD1 | NA | TRBJ1-5 | TRBV2 | CASKRDSNQPQHF | TGTGCCAGCAAGAGGGACAGTAATCAGCCCCAGCATTTT
TRBD2 | NA | TRBJ2-1 | TRBV7-6 | CASSLRSASGSYEQFF | TGTGCCAGCAGCTTAAGGTCCGCTAGCGGGAGCTATGAGCAGTTCTTC
NA | NA | TRBJ1-1 | TRBV19 | CASTPSLNAPFPRTENTEAFF | TGTGCCAGCACACCGAGCTTGAATGCACCCTTCCCTCGGACAGAGAACACTGAAGCTTTCTTT
TRBD1 | NA | TRBJ2-2 | TRBV5-1 | CASSLSTGGGTGELFF | TGCGCCAGCAGCTTGTCGACAGGGGGCGGCACCGGGGAGCTGTTTTTT
NA | NA | TRBJ1-2 | TRBV7-8 | CASSPRTPGDDYGYTF | TGTGCCAGCAGCCCCAGGACACCAGGAGACGACTATGGCTACACCTTC
TRBD1 | NA | TRBJ1-2 | TRBV7-8 | CASSPDRGHVAYGYTF | TGTGCCAGCAGCCCGGACAGGGGGCATGTTGCCTATGGCTACACCTTC
NA | NA | TRBJ2-5 | TRBV7-2 | CASSLVGRETQYF | TGTGCCAGCAGCTTAGTCGGTCGGGAGACCCAGTACTTC
NA | NA | TRBJ2-5 | TRBV7-2 | CASSSPRQLQETQYF | TGTGCCAGCAGCTCACCAAGACAGCTTCAAGAGACCCAGTACTTC
NA | NA | TRBJ1-1 | TRBV7-9 | CASSYYAEAFF | TGTGCCAGCAGCTACTATGCTGAAGCTTTCTTT
TRBD2 | NA | TRBJ2-5 | TRBV5-1 | CASSLGSLAGPQETQYF | TGCGCCAGCAGCTTGGGTTCCCTAGCGGGACCTCAAGAGACCCAGTACTTC
NA | NA | TRBJ2-7 | TRBV11-1 | CASSRRAGIGYEQYF | TGTGCCAGCAGCCGCCGAGCAGGGATAGGGTACGAGCAGTACTTC
TRBD1 | NA | TRBJ1-4 | TRBV15 | CATSNPQGATNEKLFF | TGTGCCACCAGCAACCCGCAGGGGGCAACTAATGAAAAACTGTTTTTT
NA | NA | TRBJ1-4 | TRBV5-1 | CASSSQGTGNEKLFF | TGCGCCAGCAGTTCCCAGGGGACGGGGAATGAAAAACTGTTTTTT